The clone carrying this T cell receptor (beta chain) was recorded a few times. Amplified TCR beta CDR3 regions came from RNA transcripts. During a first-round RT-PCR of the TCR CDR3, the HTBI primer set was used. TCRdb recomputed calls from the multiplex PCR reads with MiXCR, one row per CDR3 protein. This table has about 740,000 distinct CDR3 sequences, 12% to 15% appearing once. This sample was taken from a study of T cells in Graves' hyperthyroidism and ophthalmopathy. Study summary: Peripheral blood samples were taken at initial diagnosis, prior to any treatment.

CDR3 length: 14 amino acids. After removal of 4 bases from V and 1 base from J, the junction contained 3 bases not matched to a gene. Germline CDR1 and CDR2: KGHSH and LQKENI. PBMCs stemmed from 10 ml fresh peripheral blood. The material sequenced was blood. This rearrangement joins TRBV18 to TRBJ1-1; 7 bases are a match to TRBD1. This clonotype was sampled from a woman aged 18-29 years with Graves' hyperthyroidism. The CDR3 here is CASSQQGTNTEAFF. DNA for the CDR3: TGTGCCAGCTCACAACAGGGGACGAACACTGAAGCTTTCTTT.